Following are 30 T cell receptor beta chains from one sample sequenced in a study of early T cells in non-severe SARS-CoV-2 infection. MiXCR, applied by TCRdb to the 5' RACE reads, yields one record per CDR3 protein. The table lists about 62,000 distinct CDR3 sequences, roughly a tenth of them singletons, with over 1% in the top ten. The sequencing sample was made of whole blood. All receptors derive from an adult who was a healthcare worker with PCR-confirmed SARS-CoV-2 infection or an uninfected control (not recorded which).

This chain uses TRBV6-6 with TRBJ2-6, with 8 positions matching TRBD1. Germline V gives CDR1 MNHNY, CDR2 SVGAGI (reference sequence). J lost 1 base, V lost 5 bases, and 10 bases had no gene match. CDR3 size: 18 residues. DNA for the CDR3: TGTGCCAGCAGTACCCCGCGGACAGGGAAGTCTGGGGCCAACGTCCTGACTTTC. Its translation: CASSTPRTGKSGANVLTF.

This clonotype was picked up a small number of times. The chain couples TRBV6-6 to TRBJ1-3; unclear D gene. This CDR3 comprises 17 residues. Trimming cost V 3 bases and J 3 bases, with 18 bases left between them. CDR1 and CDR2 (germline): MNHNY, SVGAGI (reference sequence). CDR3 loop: CASSYRGSPEGGNTIYF. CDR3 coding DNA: TGTGCCAGCAGTTATCGAGGCAGCCCTGAAGGTGGAAACACCATATATTTT.

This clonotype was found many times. CDR3 region: CSVARTGTGNTIYF. DNA for the CDR3: TGCAGCGTTGCTCGTACAGGGACTGGAAACACCATATATTTT. This rearrangement joins TRBV29-1 to TRBJ1-3, with D possibly matching TRBD1 (6 bases). Germline lookup yields CDR1 SQVTM and CDR2 ANQGSEA. V was trimmed by 4 bases and J by 2 bases, leaving 12 bases between them. The CDR3 contains 14 residues.

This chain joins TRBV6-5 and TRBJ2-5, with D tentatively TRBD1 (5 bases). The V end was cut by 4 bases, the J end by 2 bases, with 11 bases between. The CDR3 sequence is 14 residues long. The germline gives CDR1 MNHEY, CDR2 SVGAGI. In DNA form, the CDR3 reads TGTGCCAGCAGTTCCCTACAGGAGCAAGAGACCCAGTACTTC. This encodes CASSSLQEQETQYF.

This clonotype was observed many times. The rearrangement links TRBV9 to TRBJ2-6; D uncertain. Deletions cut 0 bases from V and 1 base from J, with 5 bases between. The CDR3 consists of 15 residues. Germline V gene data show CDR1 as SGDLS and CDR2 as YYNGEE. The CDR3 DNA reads TGTGCCAGCAGCGTAGGGGGATCTGGGGCCAACGTCCTGACTTTC. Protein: CASSVGGSGANVLTF. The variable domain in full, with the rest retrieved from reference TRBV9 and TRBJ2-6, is DSGVTQTPKHLITATGQRVTLRCSPRSGDLSVYWYQQSLDQGLQFLIQYYNGEERAKGNILERFSAQQFPDLHSELNLSSLELGDSALYFCASSVGGSGANVLTFGAGSRLTVL.

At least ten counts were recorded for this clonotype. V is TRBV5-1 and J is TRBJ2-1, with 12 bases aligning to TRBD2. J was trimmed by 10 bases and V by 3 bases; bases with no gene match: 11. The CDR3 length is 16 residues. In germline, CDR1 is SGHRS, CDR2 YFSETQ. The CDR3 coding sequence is TGCGCCAGCAGCTCGACCTCTAGCGGGGGGGCTGGAGAGCAGTTCTTC. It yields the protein CASSSTSSGGAGEQFF.

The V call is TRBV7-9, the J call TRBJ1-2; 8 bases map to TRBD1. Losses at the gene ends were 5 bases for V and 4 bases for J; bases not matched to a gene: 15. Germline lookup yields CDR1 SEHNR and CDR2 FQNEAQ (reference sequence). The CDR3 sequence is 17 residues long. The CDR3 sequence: CASSPSLSGGISYGYTF. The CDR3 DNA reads TGTGCCAGCAGCCCAAGCCTCTCAGGGGGCATTAGCTATGGCTACACCTTC.

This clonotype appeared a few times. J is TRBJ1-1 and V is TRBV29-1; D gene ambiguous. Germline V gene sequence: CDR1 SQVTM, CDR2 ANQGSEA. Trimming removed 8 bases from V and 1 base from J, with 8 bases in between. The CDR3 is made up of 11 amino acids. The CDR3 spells CSIRENTEAFF. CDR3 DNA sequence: TGCAGCATAAGGGAGAACACTGAAGCTTTCTTT.

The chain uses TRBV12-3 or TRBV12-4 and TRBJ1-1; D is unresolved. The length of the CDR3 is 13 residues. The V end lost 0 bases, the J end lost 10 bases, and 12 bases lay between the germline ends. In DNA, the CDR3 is TGTGCCAGCAGTTTAGCGCATGAGGGTGCAGCTTTCTTT. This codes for CASSLAHEGAAFF.

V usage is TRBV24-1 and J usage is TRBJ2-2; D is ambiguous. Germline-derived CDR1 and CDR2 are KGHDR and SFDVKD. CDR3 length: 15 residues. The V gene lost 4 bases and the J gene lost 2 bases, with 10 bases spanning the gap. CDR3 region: CATSEQRRNTGELFF. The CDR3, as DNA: TGTGCCACCAGTGAACAGCGAAGAAACACCGGGGAGCTGTTTTTT.

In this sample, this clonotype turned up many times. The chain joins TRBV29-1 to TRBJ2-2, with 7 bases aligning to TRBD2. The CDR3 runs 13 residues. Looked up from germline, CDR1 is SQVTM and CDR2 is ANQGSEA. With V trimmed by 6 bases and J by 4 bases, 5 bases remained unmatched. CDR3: CSVRLAATGELFF. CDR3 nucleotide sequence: TGCAGCGTCAGACTAGCCGCCACCGGGGAGCTGTTTTTT.

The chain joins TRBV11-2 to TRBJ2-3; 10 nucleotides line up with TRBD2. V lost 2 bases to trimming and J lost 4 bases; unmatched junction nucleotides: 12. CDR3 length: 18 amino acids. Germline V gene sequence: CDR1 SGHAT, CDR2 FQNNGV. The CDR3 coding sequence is TGTGCCAGCAGCTTACTCGTATCAGCGGGGGGGCACGCAGATACGCAGTATTTT. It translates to CASSLLVSAGGHADTQYF.

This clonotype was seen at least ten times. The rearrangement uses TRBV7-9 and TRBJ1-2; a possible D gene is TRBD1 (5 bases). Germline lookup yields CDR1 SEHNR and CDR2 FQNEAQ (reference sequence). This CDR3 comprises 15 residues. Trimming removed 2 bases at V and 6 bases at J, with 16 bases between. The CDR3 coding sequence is TGTGCCAGCAGCTTAAGGGGCGGGCCAGGGCATGGCTACACCTTC. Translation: CASSLRGGPGHGYTF.

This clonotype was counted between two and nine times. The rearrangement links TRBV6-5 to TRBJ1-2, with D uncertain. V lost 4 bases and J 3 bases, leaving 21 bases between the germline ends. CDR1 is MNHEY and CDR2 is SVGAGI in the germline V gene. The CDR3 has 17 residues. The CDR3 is CASSSAAVGEGDYGYTF. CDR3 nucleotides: TGTGCCAGCAGTTCTGCCGCGGTCGGGGAGGGAGACTATGGCTACACCTTC.

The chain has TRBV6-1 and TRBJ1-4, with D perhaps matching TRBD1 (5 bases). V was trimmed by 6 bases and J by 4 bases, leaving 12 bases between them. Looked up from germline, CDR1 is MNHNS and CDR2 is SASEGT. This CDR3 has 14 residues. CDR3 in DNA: TGTGCCAGCAGCGGTGGCCAGGGTAATGAAAAACTGTTTTTT. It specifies CASSGGQGNEKLFF.

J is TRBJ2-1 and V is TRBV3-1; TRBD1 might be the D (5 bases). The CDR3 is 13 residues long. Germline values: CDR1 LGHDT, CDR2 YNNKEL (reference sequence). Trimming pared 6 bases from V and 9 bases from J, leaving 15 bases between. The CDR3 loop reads CASSEGEGREQFF. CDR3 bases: TGTGCCAGCAGTGAAGGGGAAGGACGTGAGCAGTTCTTC.

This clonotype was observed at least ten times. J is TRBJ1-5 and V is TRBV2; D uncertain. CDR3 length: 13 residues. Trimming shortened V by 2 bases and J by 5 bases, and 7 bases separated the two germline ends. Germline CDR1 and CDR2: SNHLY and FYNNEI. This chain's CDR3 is CASSESPHQPQHF. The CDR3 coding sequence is TGTGCCAGCAGTGAATCTCCGCATCAGCCCCAGCATTTT.

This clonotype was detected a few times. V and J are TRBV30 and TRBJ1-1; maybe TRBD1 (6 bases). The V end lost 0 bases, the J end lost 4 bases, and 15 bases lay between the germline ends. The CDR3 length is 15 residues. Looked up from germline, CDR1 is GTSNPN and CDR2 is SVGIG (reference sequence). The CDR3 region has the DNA TGTGCCTGGAGTGTACGGGGGGCGACGGGCACTGAAGCTTTCTTT. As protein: CAWSVRGATGTEAFF.

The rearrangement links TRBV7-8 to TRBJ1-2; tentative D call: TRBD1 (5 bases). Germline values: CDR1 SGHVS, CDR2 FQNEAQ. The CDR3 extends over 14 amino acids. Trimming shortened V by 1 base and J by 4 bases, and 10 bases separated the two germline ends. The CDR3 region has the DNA TGTGCCAGCAGCTTAGATCAGGGTAGCTATGGCTACACCTTC. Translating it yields CASSLDQGSYGYTF.

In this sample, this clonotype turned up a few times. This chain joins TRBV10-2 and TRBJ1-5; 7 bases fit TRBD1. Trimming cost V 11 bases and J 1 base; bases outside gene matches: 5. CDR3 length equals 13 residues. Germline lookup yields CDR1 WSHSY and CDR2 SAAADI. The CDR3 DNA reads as TGCGCCTCCTCGACAGGGAGCAATCAGCCCCAGCATTTT. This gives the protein CASSTGSNQPQHF.

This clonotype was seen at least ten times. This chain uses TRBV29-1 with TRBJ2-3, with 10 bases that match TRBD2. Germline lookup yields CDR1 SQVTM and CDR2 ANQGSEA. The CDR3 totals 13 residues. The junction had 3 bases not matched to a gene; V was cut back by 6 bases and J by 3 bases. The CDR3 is CSVASGGTDTQYF. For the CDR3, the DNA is TGCAGCGTGGCTAGCGGGGGTACAGATACGCAGTATTTT.

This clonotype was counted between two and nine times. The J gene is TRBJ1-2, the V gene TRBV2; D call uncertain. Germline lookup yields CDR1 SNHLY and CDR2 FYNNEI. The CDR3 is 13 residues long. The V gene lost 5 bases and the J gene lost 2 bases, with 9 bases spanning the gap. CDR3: CASSSSENYGYTF. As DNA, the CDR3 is TGTGCCAGCAGTTCCTCGGAAAACTATGGCTACACCTTC.

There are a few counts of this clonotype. The CDR3 coding sequence is TGTGCCAGCAGCACCAAAGAGACCCAGTACTTC. Translation: CASSTKETQYF. The chain carries TRBV11-2 and TRBJ2-5; D not certain. CDR1 and CDR2 from the germline V gene are SGHAT and FQNNGV. V dropped 5 bases and J dropped 3 bases, with 4 bases sitting between them. This CDR3 has 11 residues.

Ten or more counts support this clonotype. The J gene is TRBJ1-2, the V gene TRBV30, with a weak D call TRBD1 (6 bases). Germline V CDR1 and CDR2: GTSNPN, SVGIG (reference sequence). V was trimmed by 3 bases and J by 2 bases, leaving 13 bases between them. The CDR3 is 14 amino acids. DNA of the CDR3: TGTGCCTGGAGCCGGACAGACAAAAACTATGGCTACACCTTC. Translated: CAWSRTDKNYGYTF.

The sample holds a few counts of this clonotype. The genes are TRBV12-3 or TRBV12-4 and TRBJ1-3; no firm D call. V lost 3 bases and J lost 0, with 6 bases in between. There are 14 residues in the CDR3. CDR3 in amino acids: CASSLSSSGNTIYF. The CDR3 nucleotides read TGTGCCAGCAGTTTGAGTAGCTCTGGAAACACCATATATTTT.

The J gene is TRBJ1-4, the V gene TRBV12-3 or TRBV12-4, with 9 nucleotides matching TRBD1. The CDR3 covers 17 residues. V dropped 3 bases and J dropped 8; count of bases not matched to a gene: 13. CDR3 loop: CASSFALGQGVEEKLFF. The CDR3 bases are TGTGCCAGCAGTTTTGCCCTGGGACAGGGTGTCGAAGAAAAACTGTTTTTT.

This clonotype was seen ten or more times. The CDR3 DNA is TGTGCCACCAGTGGTCATACCACTGAAGCTTTCTTT. Translation: CATSGHTTEAFF. The V gene is TRBV24-1, the J gene TRBJ1-1; D call uncertain. Trimming removed 5 bases from V and 4 bases from J, with 7 bases in between. Germline-derived CDR1 and CDR2 are KGHDR and SFDVKD. The CDR3 runs to 12 residues.

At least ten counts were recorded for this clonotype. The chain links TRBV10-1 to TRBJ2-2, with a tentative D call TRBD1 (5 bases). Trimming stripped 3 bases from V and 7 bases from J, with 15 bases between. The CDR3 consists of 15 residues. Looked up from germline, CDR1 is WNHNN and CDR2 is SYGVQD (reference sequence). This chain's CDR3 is CASSDSRQTNGELFF. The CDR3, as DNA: TGCGCCAGCAGTGACTCTAGACAGACCAACGGGGAGCTGTTTTTT.

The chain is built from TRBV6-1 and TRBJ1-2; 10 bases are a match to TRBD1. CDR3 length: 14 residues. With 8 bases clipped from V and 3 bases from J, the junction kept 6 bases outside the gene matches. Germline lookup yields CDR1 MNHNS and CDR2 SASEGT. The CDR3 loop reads CASEAGTGDYGYTF. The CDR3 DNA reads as TGTGCCAGCGAAGCCGGGACAGGGGACTATGGCTACACCTTC.

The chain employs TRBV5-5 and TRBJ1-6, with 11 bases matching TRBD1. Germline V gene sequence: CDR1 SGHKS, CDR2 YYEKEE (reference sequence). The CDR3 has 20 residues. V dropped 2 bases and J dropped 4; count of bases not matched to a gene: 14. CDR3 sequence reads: CASSFSRDRGIPSYNSPLHF. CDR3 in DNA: TGTGCCAGCAGCTTCTCCCGGGACAGGGGGATCCCGTCATATAATTCACCCCTCCACTTT.